One and the same sample provided the 17 T cell receptor beta chains below, sequenced in a study of Ad26.COV2.S vaccination and SARS-CoV-2 variants. The table came from immunoSEQ multiplex PCR; TCRdb's copy has only in-frame clones and leaves some out. Of roughly 350,000 clones listed, around 87% are singletons. The treatment here: about 20 received Ad26.COV2.S at low or high dose, single or two shots; several received placebo; per-sample allocation not given. Samples analyzed were those drawn on day 63 after the first vaccine or placebo injection. This sample comprised peripheral blood, obtained in a trial of Ad26.COV2.S vaccine versus placebo. These receptors all come from a person aged 18-60 years who received the Ad26.COV2.S COVID-19 vaccine or a placebo.

The V call is TRBV19, the J call TRBJ2-7, with D unresolved. Germline V gene data show CDR1 as LNHDA and CDR2 as SQIVND (reference sequence). There are 14 residues in the CDR3. V dropped 1 base and J dropped 2 bases, with 9 bases sitting between them. In nucleotides, the CDR3 is TGTGCCAGTAGTATAGTAGGCAGGACCTACGAGCAGTACTTC. Translating it yields CASSIVGRTYEQYF. Full variable domain (outside the CDR3, taken from reference TRBV19 and TRBJ2-7): DGGITQSPKYLFRKEGQNVTLSCEQNLNHDAMYWYRQDPGQGLRLIYYSQIVNDFQKGDIAEGYSVSREKKESFPLTVTSAQKNPTAFYLCASSIVGRTYEQYFGPGTRLTVT.

V and J are TRBV11-3 and TRBJ2-7, with 9 bases aligning to TRBD1. The length of the CDR3 is 15 residues. The V segment lost 5 bases and the J segment 0 bases; nucleotides outside the gene matches: 5. In germline, CDR1 is SGHNT, CDR2 YENEEA. The CDR3 protein is CASSQGTGSSYEQYF. The CDR3 DNA follows: TGTGCCAGCAGCCAAGGGACAGGGAGCTCCTACGAGCAGTACTTC.

The chain couples TRBV3-1 (or the pseudogene TRBV3-2) to TRBJ1-3, with TRBD1 as a possible D gene (6 bases). Trimming shortened V by 7 bases and J by 4 bases, and 17 bases separated the two germline ends. This CDR3 region has 15 residues. Germline values: CDR1 LGHDT, CDR2 YNNKEL (reference sequence). CDR3 protein: CASNNGGLSGNTIYF. Here the CDR3 DNA reads TGTGCCAGCAACAATGGGGGGCTCTCAGGAAACACCATATATTTT.

V is TRBV5-4 and J is TRBJ2-5, with TRBD2 matching 14 bases. With 0 bases clipped from V and 3 bases from J, the junction kept 1 base outside the gene matches. The germline V gene encodes CDR1 SGHNT and CDR2 YYREEE (reference sequence). The CDR3 runs 16 residues. The CDR3 loop is CASSLGGLAGEETQYF. In DNA form, the CDR3 reads TGTGCCAGCAGCTTGGGGGGACTAGCGGGGGAAGAGACCCAGTACTTC.

This chain joins TRBV10-3 and TRBJ2-3; D is possibly TRBD1 or TRBD2 (6 bases each). Trimming shortened V by 10 bases and J by 2 bases, and 16 bases separated the two germline ends. The CDR3 spans 14 residues. Germline V CDR1 and CDR2: ENHRY, SYGVKD. The CDR3, as DNA: TGTGCCAGCCGGAGGGGGGTTGACACAGATACGCAGTATTTT. This codes for CASRRGVDTDTQYF.

The rearrangement joins TRBV14 to TRBJ1-1, with D possibly TRBD1 on 5 matching bases. The V and J ends lost 0 bases and 1 base respectively, with 15 bases between them. The CDR3 runs to 17 residues. Per germline, CDR1 SGHDN and CDR2 FVKESK. The CDR3 nucleotides read TGTGCCAGCAGCCAAGATATTCGCGAGGGGCGGAACACTGAAGCTTTCTTT. Its protein is CASSQDIREGRNTEAFF. The entire variable domain, with the rest obtained from reference TRBV14 and TRBJ1-1, is as follows: EAGVTQFPSHSVIEKGQTVTLRCDPISGHDNLYWYRRVMGKEIKFLLHFVKESKQDESGMPNNRFLAERTGGTYSTLKVQPAELEDSGVYFCASSQDIREGRNTEAFFGQGTRLTVV.

This clone turned up a few times. This chain connects TRBV29-1 to TRBJ1-1, with D unclear. V lost 4 bases and J lost 8, with 8 bases in between. The CDR3 consists of 10 residues. Germline lookup yields CDR1 SQVTM and CDR2 ANQGSEA. The CDR3 protein is CSVVSPEAFF. The DNA for the CDR3 is TGCAGCGTTGTATCCCCAGAAGCTTTCTTT. The entire variable domain, with the rest obtained from reference TRBV29-1 and TRBJ1-1, is as follows: SAVISQKPSRDICQRGTSLTIQCQVDSQVTMMFWYRQQPGQSLTLIATANQGSEATYESGFVIDKFPISRPNLTFSTLTVSNMSPEDSSIYLCSVVSPEAFFGQGTRLTVV.

Here the CDR3 DNA reads TGTGCCAGCAGCTTTACTAGGGTGAACACCGGGGAGCTGTTTTTT. Encoded protein: CASSFTRVNTGELFF. The rearrangement links TRBV5-4 to TRBJ2-2; the D gene is possibly TRBD2 (5 bases). Germline-derived CDR1 and CDR2 are SGHNT and YYREEE (reference sequence). The CDR3 is made up of 15 amino acids. V dropped 2 bases and J dropped 1 base, with 9 bases sitting between them.

This clone was recorded once. The V and J genes are TRBV6-2 or TRBV6-3 and TRBJ1-1; D might be TRBD1 (5 bases). Germline values: CDR1 MNHEY, CDR2 SVGEGT. CDR3 length: 15 amino acids. The V end lost 2 bases, the J end lost 4 bases, and 14 bases lay between the germline ends. This chain's CDR3 is CASSYLLGGTTEAFF. In DNA, the CDR3 is TGTGCCAGCAGTTACCTATTGGGGGGGACCACTGAAGCTTTCTTT.

V gene TRBV11-2 combines with J gene TRBJ2-5; TRBD2 aligns across 14 bases. This CDR3 comprises 18 residues. With 5 bases clipped from V and 4 bases from J, the junction kept 12 bases outside the gene matches. The germline CDR1 and CDR2 sequences are SGHAT and FQNNGV. The CDR3 is CASSPQGLAGARGETQYF. The CDR3 region has the DNA TGTGCCAGCAGCCCACAGGGACTAGCGGGGGCCAGGGGAGAGACCCAGTACTTC. The full variable domain, in which reference TRBV11-2 and TRBJ2-5 provide the parts outside the CDR3, is EAGVAQSPRYKIIEKRQSVAFWCNPISGHATLYWYQQILGQGPKLLIQFQNNGVVDDSQLPKDRFSAERLKGVDSTLKIQPAKLEDSAVYLCASSPQGLAGARGETQYFGPGTRLLVL.

The chain recombines TRBV6-5 with TRBJ2-5, with D maybe TRBD2 (7 bases). The V and J ends lost 3 bases and 4 bases respectively, with 18 bases between them. The germline gives CDR1 MNHEY, CDR2 SVGAGI. The CDR3 is 16 amino acids. The CDR3 coding sequence is TGTGCCAGCAGTTATAGGGTAGGGGGGGCCGCAGAGACCCAGTACTTC. It translates to CASSYRVGGAAETQYF.

The chain joins TRBV29-1 to TRBJ1-5, with TRBD1 as a possible D gene (6 bases). The CDR3 is 13 amino acids. Trimming took off 4 bases at V and 5 bases at J, with 12 bases between the two ends. CDR1 SQVTM and CDR2 ANQGSEA come from the germline V gene. Written as DNA, the CDR3 is TGCAGCGTTGCGGACAGTCAAGATCAGCCCCAGCATTTT. Its translation: CSVADSQDQPQHF. The variable domain in full, completed from reference TRBV29-1 and TRBJ1-5, reads SAVISQKPSRDICQRGTSLTIQCQVDSQVTMMFWYRQQPGQSLTLIATANQGSEATYESGFVIDKFPISRPNLTFSTLTVSNMSPEDSSIYLCSVADSQDQPQHFGDGTRLSIL.

This clone was seen only once. V gene TRBV12-3 or TRBV12-4 combines with J gene TRBJ2-3; unclear D gene. Trimming left V 6 bases short and J 4 bases short, with 5 bases between. This CDR3 is built from 11 residues. This CDR3 is CASSSSDTQYF. The CDR3 DNA reads as TGTGCCAGCAGCTCATCAGATACGCAGTATTTT.

This clone was detected only once. A junction end diverges from the germline sequence, so it may reflect a read error. The chain recombines TRBV7-7 with TRBJ1-1; 10 bases are a match to TRBD1. The CDR3 covers 17 residues. CDR1 is SSHAT, CDR2 FNYEAQ, per germline (reference sequence). Here the CDR3 reads CASSPDPGQGNKQEAFF. In nucleotides, the CDR3 is TGTGCTAGCAGCCCCGACCCGGGACAGGGGAATAAACAGGAAGCTTTCTTT.

The rearrangement joins TRBV28 to TRBJ1-2; D unresolved. The CDR3 length is 12 residues. The germline V and J ends were trimmed by 6 bases and 3 bases, with 8 bases remaining between them. The germline V gene has CDR1 MDHEN and CDR2 SYDVKM. The CDR3: CASSPGYYGYTF. DNA of the CDR3: TGTGCCAGCAGCCCAGGTTACTATGGCTACACCTTC.

This clone showed up just once. The rearrangement links TRBV11-3 to TRBJ1-1; weak D call: TRBD1 (6 bases). Trimming removed 6 bases at V and 0 bases at J, with 17 bases between. The V gene's germline CDR1 is SGHNT and CDR2 YENEEA. This CDR3 contains 16 residues. CDR3 amino acids: CASRLRGGEMNTEAFF. The CDR3, as DNA: TGTGCCAGCAGGCTAAGGGGGGGCGAGATGAACACTGAAGCTTTCTTT. Combining the CDR3 with reference TRBV11-3 and TRBJ1-1 gives the whole variable domain EAGVVQSPRYKIIEKKQPVAFWCNPISGHNTLYWYLQNLGQGPELLIRYENEEAVDDSQLPKDRFSAERLKGVDSTLKIQPAELGDSAVYLCASRLRGGEMNTEAFFGQGTRLTVV.

The chain has TRBV3-1 (or the pseudogene TRBV3-2) and TRBJ2-1; D unresolved. Germline V gives CDR1 LGHDT, CDR2 YNNKEL (reference sequence). Deletions cut 1 base from V and 7 bases from J, with 8 bases between. The CDR3 runs to 13 residues. DNA of the CDR3: TGTGCCAGCAGCCAAGCCCCGAGGAATGAGCAGTTCTTC. It is translated as CASSQAPRNEQFF.